Each of the 5 T cell receptor beta chains below was sequenced from the same sample in a study of radiation and T cells in renal cell carcinoma. Only in-frame clones appear in the TCRdb table, and some are missing; sequencing was by immunoSEQ multiplex PCR. The sample contains some 120,000 clones, about four fifths of which appear only once. Time point described: blood 2 weeks post-SBRT. Regarding treatment: 15 Gy SBRT to primary tumor, nephrectomy 4 weeks later. The sample consisted of blood, taken from a patient whose treatment included radiotherapy and nephrectomy. These receptors all stem from a man aged 45 to 65 with renal cell carcinoma.

The chain has TRBV18 and TRBJ2-1; TRBD2 aligns across 10 bases. Germline values: CDR1 KGHSH, CDR2 LQKENI. The CDR3 loop spans 15 amino acids. Trimming cost V 1 base and J 3 bases; bases outside gene matches: 0. The CDR3 region is CASSPLAGGYNEQFF. In DNA form, the CDR3 reads TGTGCCAGCTCACCACTAGCGGGAGGCTACAATGAGCAGTTCTTC.

The V call is TRBV9, the J call TRBJ2-3; TRBD2 matches at 7 bases. The J segment lost 2 bases and the V segment lost 0 bases, leaving 3 bases of the junction unmatched. Germline-derived CDR1 and CDR2 are SGDLS and YYNGEE. The CDR3 extends over 15 amino acids. The chain's CDR3 is CASSVAGGSTDTQYF. The CDR3 coding sequence is TGTGCCAGCAGCGTAGCGGGGGGATCCACAGATACGCAGTATTTT.

This chain joins TRBV29-1 and TRBJ2-7, with 7 bases aligning to TRBD1. CDR1 is SQVTM, CDR2 ANQGSEA, per germline. V shed 1 base, J shed 3 bases, and the junction held 6 bases outside the gene matches. This CDR3 is 14 amino acids long. CDR3 nucleotides: TGCAGCGTTGAAGGAGGGGGCTTGGGCTACGAGCAGTACTTC. Amino acid sequence: CSVEGGGLGYEQYF.

This clone was detected ten times or more. The genes are TRBV5-8 and TRBJ2-3; 8 bases align to TRBD1. CDR3 size: 14 residues. Germline trimming cut 6 bases from V and 1 base from J; bases unmatched to any gene: 4. CDR1 is SGHTS, CDR2 YDEGEE, per germline. CDR3 coding DNA: TGTGCCAGCACCAGGGGACAGGGCACAGATACGCAGTATTTT. Translated: CASTRGQGTDTQYF.

This clone was counted between two and nine times. The J gene is TRBJ1-4, the V gene TRBV7-9; 10 bases match TRBD1. The V gene's germline CDR1 is SEHNR and CDR2 FQNEAQ (reference sequence). This CDR3 comprises 14 residues. With 4 bases clipped from V and 5 bases from J, the junction kept 1 base outside the gene matches. Here the CDR3 reads CASSSTGGNEKLFF. Written as DNA, the CDR3 is TGTGCCAGCAGCTCGACAGGGGGCAATGAAAAACTGTTTTTT.